The next 26 T cell receptor beta chains were all read from a single sample in a study of blood T cell repertoires in COVID-19 (dated by TCRdb to about 2020). Receptors were amplified or captured by the immunoSEQ multiplex PCR assay. Not all clones reach the TCRdb copy of this immuneACCESS table, which keeps in-frame sequences only. Checked studies attribute under half of the gap to unresolved V genes and leave the rest unexplained. The sample table lists 60,000 to 65,000 clones, roughly 71% of them with a count of one. 28% of the sample belongs to the ten largest clones. Sequenced sample: peripheral blood. The receptors were gathered from a woman of 80 years or more with acute or convalescent COVID-19.

This rearrangement joins TRBV5-6 to TRBJ1-3, with D tentatively TRBD1 (5 bases). The V gene's germline CDR1 is SGHDT and CDR2 YYEEEE. The CDR3 loop spans 15 amino acids. V gave up 0 bases and J gave up 2 bases, with 9 bases separating them. The CDR3 DNA follows: TGTGCCAGCAGCTTGGCAGGGTTCCCTGGAAACACCATATATTTT. This gives the protein CASSLAGFPGNTIYF.

The V gene is TRBV7-2, the J gene TRBJ2-1; TRBD2 matches at 12 bases. The CDR3 is 16 amino acids. Germline V lookup: CDR1 SGHTA, CDR2 FQGNSA. Trimming cost V 1 base and J 2 bases; bases outside gene matches: 0. The CDR3 bases are TGTGCCAGCAGCTTAGGGACTAGCGGGGCCTACAATGAGCAGTTCTTC. The encoded protein is CASSLGTSGAYNEQFF. The whole variable domain, filled in from reference TRBV7-2 and TRBJ2-1, reads GAGVSQSPSNKVTEKGKDVELRCDPISGHTALYWYRQSLGQGLEFLIYFQGNSAPDKSGLPSDRFSAERTGGSVSTLTIQRTQQEDSAVYLCASSLGTSGAYNEQFFGPGTRLTVL.

In DNA form, the CDR3 reads TGCGCCAGCAGCCGCCAGAGGGGGGACAGCTATCGAGAGCAGTACTTC. Amino acids: CASSRQRGDSYREQYF. The V and J genes are TRBV4-1 and TRBJ2-7; TRBD1 is a possible D gene (7 bases). V lost 4 bases and J lost 7, with 23 bases in between. This CDR3 has 16 amino acids. CDR1 and CDR2 (germline): MGHRA, YSYEKL.

The rearrangement uses TRBV3-1 (or the pseudogene TRBV3-2) and TRBJ2-3; possible D gene TRBD2, 5 bases. The CDR3 consists of 14 residues. Germline lookup yields CDR1 LGHDT and CDR2 YNNKEL (reference sequence). Trimming stripped 0 bases from V and 4 bases from J, with 8 bases between. DNA for the CDR3: TGTGCCAGCAGCCAAGATCTAGCCGCAGATACGCAGTATTTT. Its protein product is CASSQDLAADTQYF.

This chain links TRBV28 with TRBJ1-1; the match to TRBD1 covers 9 bases. Per germline, CDR1 MDHEN and CDR2 SYDVKM. There are 13 residues in the CDR3. Unmatched junction bases numbered 4, after V lost 6 bases and J lost 5 bases. The CDR3 sequence is CASRTGGLTEAFF. The DNA for the CDR3 is TGTGCCAGCAGGACAGGGGGACTAACTGAAGCTTTCTTT.

This sequence joins TRBV9 and TRBJ2-1; 13 positions match TRBD2. CDR3 length equals 17 residues. Looked up from germline, CDR1 is SGDLS and CDR2 is YYNGEE. V lost 5 bases to trimming and J lost 1 base; unmatched junction nucleotides: 6. CDR3 sequence reads: CASSVGTSGASYNEQFF. CDR3 DNA: TGTGCCAGCAGTGTTGGGACTAGCGGGGCTTCCTACAATGAGCAGTTCTTC.

For this clone: Germline is not matched at one junction end, which may reflect a read error. The chain is built from TRBV7-7 and TRBJ2-7; D remains unclear. Germline V gives CDR1 SSHAT, CDR2 FNYEAQ (reference sequence). The CDR3 runs 15 residues. CDR3 region: CASSLGEPPTYEQYF. CDR3 DNA: TGTGCTAGCAGCTTAGGTGAGCCTCCCACCTACGAGCAGTACTTC. The whole variable domain, filled in from reference TRBV7-7 and TRBJ2-7, reads GAGVSQSPRYKVTKRGQDVTLRCDPISSHATLYWYQQALGQGPEFLTYFNYEAQPDKSGLPSDRFSAERPEGSISTLTIQRTEQRDSAMYRCASSLGEPPTYEQYFGPGTRLTVT.

By share, this clone ranks as medium-sized (0.01 to 0.1%). This chain connects TRBV11-3 to TRBJ1-2; TRBD1 is a possible D gene (6 bases). Germline V gives CDR1 SGHNT, CDR2 YENEEA. The ends were cut back, 5 bases at V and 6 bases at J, with 16 bases in the middle. The CDR3 contains 14 residues. The CDR3 protein is CASSRRQGPDGYTF. The CDR3 DNA reads as TGTGCCAGCAGCCGTCGCCAGGGGCCAGATGGCTACACCTTC.

J is TRBJ2-3 and V is TRBV4-1; 11 positions match TRBD2. Germline V lookup: CDR1 MGHRA, CDR2 YSYEKL. The CDR3 has 18 amino acids. J lost 6 bases, V lost 0 bases, and 11 bases had no gene match. CDR3 protein: CASSQEETSGSSLDTQYF. The CDR3, as DNA: TGCGCCAGCAGCCAAGAAGAAACTAGCGGGAGCTCCCTGGATACGCAGTATTTT.

The chain combines TRBV3-1 (or the pseudogene TRBV3-2) with TRBJ2-7; 7 nucleotides align to TRBD2. CDR1 is LGHDT and CDR2 is YNNKEL in the germline V gene (reference sequence). There are 16 residues in the CDR3. The junction had 9 bases not matched to a gene; V was cut back by 0 bases and J by 4 bases. CDR3 in amino acids: CASSQDPGGSPYEQYF. Written as DNA, the CDR3 is TGTGCCAGCAGCCAAGATCCCGGCGGGAGCCCGTACGAGCAGTACTTC.

The chain links TRBV18 to TRBJ2-7; a weak D match, TRBD1 (7 bases). The V end lost 7 bases, the J end lost 6 bases, and 10 bases lay between the germline ends. Germline V gives CDR1 KGHSH, CDR2 LQKENI. CDR3 length: 11 residues. CDR3 DNA sequence: TGTGCCAGCTACCAGGGGGGCGAGCAGTACTTC. This codes for CASYQGGEQYF.

This clone has a handful of counts. The chain recombines TRBV21-1 with TRBJ2-4; TRBD2, as called in the table, went unchecked against the DNA. TRBV21-1 corresponds to a pseudogene. This CDR3 contains 19 residues. The CDR3 DNA is TGTGCCAGCAGCAAAAGGGCTAGCGGGATGGGCCTAGCCAAAAACATTCAGTACTTC. The encoded protein is CASSKRASGMGLAKNIQYF.

This rearrangement joins TRBV25-1 to TRBJ2-1; 8 bases line up with TRBD1. The germline CDR1 and CDR2 sequences are MGHDK and SYGVNS. V gave up 2 bases and J gave up 12 bases; unmatched junction bases: 6. This CDR3 is built from 13 residues. The CDR3 sequence is CASSENRGMVQFF. The DNA for the CDR3 is TGTGCCAGCAGTGAAAACAGGGGGATGGTGCAGTTCTTC.

This chain uses TRBV7-2 with TRBJ2-1, with TRBD2 matching 8 bases. Unmatched junction bases numbered 8, after V lost 4 bases and J lost 0 bases. The CDR3 is 17 amino acids. Germline V gene sequence: CDR1 SGHTA, CDR2 FQGNSA. CDR3 region: CASSSSLTSVSYNEQFF. Here the CDR3 DNA reads TGTGCCAGCAGCTCTAGTCTGACTAGCGTCTCCTACAATGAGCAGTTCTTC.

The V gene is TRBV18, the J gene TRBJ1-1, with 11 bases identical to TRBD1. With V trimmed by 3 bases and J by 6 bases, 3 bases remained unmatched. The CDR3 covers 14 residues. Per germline, CDR1 KGHSH and CDR2 LQKENI. The CDR3 region is CASSPPGQGAEAFF. The DNA of the CDR3 is TGTGCCAGCTCACCCCCGGGACAGGGGGCTGAAGCTTTCTTT.

In DNA, the CDR3 is TGTGCCAGCAGCCAATTGGGGACACTAGAGACCCAGTACTTC. Residues: CASSQLGTLETQYF. This rearrangement joins TRBV3-1 (or the pseudogene TRBV3-2) to TRBJ2-5, with D possibly being TRBD1 (6 bases). Germline CDR1 LGHDT, CDR2 YNNKEL (reference sequence). The CDR3 sequence is 14 residues long. The V and J ends lost 2 bases and 4 bases respectively, with 11 bases between them.

The chain is built from TRBV29-1 and TRBJ2-5; 9 bases align to TRBD1. This CDR3 spans 13 amino acids. CDR1 is SQVTM, CDR2 ANQGSEA, per germline. V lost 5 bases, J lost 2 bases, and 3 bases stayed unmatched. The CDR3 nucleotides are TGCAGCGTTCAACAGGGGGCTCAAGAGACCCAGTACTTC. It codes for CSVQQGAQETQYF.

This clone was counted once. V gene TRBV19 combines with J gene TRBJ2-7; the match to TRBD2 covers 9 bases. CDR3 size: 14 residues. From germline, CDR1 is LNHDA and CDR2 SQIVND (reference sequence). The V segment lost 10 bases and the J segment 0 bases; nucleotides outside the gene matches: 7. CDR3 bases: TGTGCCACCGCACCGGGACTAGCCTCCTACGAGCAGTACTTC. Residues: CATAPGLASYEQYF.

The rearrangement links TRBV6-1 to TRBJ2-4; tentatively, D is TRBD1 (6 bases). The CDR3 runs 16 residues. With 4 bases removed from V and 0 bases from J, the gap between germline ends came to 13 bases. The germline gives CDR1 MNHNS, CDR2 SASEGT. The DNA for the CDR3 is TGTGCCAGCAGTGCTGAATACAGGGAAGCCAAAAACATTCAGTACTTC. It yields the protein CASSAEYREAKNIQYF.

V usage is TRBV3-1 (or the pseudogene TRBV3-2) and J usage is TRBJ1-2, with TRBD1 identical over 8 bases. Germline values: CDR1 LGHDT, CDR2 YNNKEL (reference sequence). The J segment lost 4 bases and the V segment lost 2 bases, leaving 12 bases of the junction unmatched. The CDR3 spans 17 residues. This CDR3 is CASSQPGQGERIYGYTF. CDR3 DNA: TGTGCCAGCAGCCAACCAGGACAGGGTGAGCGGATCTATGGCTACACCTTC.

V gene TRBV28 combines with J gene TRBJ2-2, with D possibly matching TRBD1 (6 bases). The germline gives CDR1 MDHEN, CDR2 SYDVKM. The CDR3 sequence is 12 residues long. The V end was cut by 10 bases, the J end by 3 bases, with 9 bases between. CDR3 residues: CAIQGYTGELFF. The CDR3 DNA sequence: TGTGCCATACAGGGCTACACCGGGGAGCTGTTTTTT.

This clone appeared a few times. The genes are TRBV19 and TRBJ1-3; a possible D gene is TRBD1 (5 bases). The germline V and J ends were trimmed by 11 bases and 0 bases, with 17 bases remaining between them. The germline CDR1 and CDR2 sequences are LNHDA and SQIVND (reference sequence). The CDR3 covers 15 residues. The CDR3 nucleotides are TGTGCCGCGGGGCCCCGAGCAGTCTCTGGAAACACCATATATTTT. This sequence encodes CAAGPRAVSGNTIYF.

The chain joins TRBV5-1 to TRBJ2-5; 8 positions agree with TRBD1. This CDR3 has 17 residues. The germline V gene encodes CDR1 SGHRS and CDR2 YFSETQ. V lost 4 bases to trimming and J lost 4 bases; unmatched junction nucleotides: 15. Here the CDR3 DNA reads TGCGCCAGCAGCGCGGTGCCCGTGTCCGGGACAGGAGAGACCCAGTACTTC. Its translation is CASSAVPVSGTGETQYF.

This chain links TRBV6-6 with TRBJ2-7; 9 positions agree with TRBD1. Germline assignment: CDR1 MNHNY and CDR2 SVGAGI (reference sequence). This CDR3 contains 14 residues. Germline trimming cut 7 bases from V and 2 bases from J; bases unmatched to any gene: 6. In DNA form, the CDR3 reads TGTGCCAGCATTCGGGACAGGGCAACCTACGAGCAGTACTTC. Amino acids: CASIRDRATYEQYF.

With regard to this clone: Its ends do not fully match the called genes, so a read error is possible. The chain couples TRBV6-1 to TRBJ2-1, with 7 bases lining up with TRBD2. Germline assignment: CDR1 MNHNS and CDR2 SASEGT. This CDR3 comprises 14 residues. CDR3 coding DNA: TGTGCCAGTAGTGAGACTGGGAGGGTCAATGAGCAGTTCTTC. This sequence encodes CASSETGRVNEQFF.

In DNA form, the CDR3 reads TGTGCCAGCACCCTACAGGGGTACACTGAAGCTTTCTTT. Encoded protein: CASTLQGYTEAFF. The chain links TRBV28 to TRBJ1-1; 7 bases agree with TRBD1. The CDR3 loop spans 13 amino acids. V shed 7 bases and J 3 bases; nucleotides not matched to a gene: 5. CDR1 MDHEN and CDR2 SYDVKM come from the germline V gene. The complete variable domain, with remaining parts taken from reference TRBV28 and TRBJ1-1, reads DVKVTQSSRYLVKRTGEKVFLECVQDMDHENMFWYRQDPGLGLRLIYFSYDVKMKEKGDIPEGYSVSREKKERFSLILESASTNQTSMYLCASTLQGYTEAFFGQGTRLTVV.